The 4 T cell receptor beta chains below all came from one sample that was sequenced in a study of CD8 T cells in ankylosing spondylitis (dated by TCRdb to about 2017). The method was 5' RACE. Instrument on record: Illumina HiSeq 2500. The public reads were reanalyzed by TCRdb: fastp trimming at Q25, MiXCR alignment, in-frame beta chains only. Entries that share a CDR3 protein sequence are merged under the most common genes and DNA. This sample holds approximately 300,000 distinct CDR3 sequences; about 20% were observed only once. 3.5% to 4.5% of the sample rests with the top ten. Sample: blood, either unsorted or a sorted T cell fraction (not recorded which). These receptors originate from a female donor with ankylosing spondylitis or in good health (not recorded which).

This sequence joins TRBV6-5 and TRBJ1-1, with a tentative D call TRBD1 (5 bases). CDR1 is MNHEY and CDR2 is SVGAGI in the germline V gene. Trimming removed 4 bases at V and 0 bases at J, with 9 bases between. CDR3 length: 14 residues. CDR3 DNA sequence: TGTGCCAGCAGTTCAGGGATTTTGAACACTGAAGCTTTCTTT. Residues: CASSSGILNTEAFF.

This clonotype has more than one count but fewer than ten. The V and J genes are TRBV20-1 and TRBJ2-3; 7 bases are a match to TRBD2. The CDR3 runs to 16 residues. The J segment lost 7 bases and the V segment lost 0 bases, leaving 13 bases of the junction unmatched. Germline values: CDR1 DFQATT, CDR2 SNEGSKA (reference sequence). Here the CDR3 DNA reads TGCAGTGCTAGAGATGCAGGCGGGAGACTTCCTTATACGCAGTATTTT. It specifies CSARDAGGRLPYTQYF.

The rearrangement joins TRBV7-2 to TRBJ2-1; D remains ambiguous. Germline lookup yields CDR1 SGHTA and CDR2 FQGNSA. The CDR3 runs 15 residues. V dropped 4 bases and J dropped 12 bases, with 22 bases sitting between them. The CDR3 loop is CASSSSGPETPGQFF. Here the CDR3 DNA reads TGTGCCAGCAGCTCCAGTGGTCCCGAAACGCCTGGGCAGTTCTTC.

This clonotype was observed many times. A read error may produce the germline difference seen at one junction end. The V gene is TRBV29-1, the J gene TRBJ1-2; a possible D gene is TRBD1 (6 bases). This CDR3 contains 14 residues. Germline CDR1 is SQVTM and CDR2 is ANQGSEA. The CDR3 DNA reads TGCAGCGCTGAAGGGACATCGGGAACCTATGGCTACACCTTC. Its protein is CSAEGTSGTYGYTF.